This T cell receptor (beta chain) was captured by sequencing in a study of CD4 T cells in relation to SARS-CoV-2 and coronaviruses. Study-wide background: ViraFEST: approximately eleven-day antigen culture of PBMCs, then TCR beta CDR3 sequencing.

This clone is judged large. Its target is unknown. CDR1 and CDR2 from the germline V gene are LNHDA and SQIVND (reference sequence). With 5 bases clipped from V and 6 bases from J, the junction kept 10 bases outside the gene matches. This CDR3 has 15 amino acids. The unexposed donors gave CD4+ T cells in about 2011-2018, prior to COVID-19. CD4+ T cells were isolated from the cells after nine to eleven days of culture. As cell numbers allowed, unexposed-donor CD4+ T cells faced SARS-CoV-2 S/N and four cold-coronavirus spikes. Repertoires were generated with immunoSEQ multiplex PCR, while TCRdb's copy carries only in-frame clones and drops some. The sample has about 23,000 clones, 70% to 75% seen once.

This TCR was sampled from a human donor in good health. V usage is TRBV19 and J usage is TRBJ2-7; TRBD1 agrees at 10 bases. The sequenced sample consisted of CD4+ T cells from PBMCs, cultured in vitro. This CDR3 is CASSDDRGHQGEQYF. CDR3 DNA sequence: TGTGCCAGTAGTGACGACAGGGGGCATCAAGGCGAGCAGTACTTC.